This record covers a single TCR beta chain. No antigen is known for it. Base qualities were left out, and no much larger clone turns up one base away. Whole blood was collected in K2EDTA tubes by collaborating institutions according to the institutions' own protocols. For TCRbeta analysis, collaborator samples were shipped as frozen whole blood, as isolated PBMCs, or as DNA extracted from either sample type. The sample comes from a study of blood T cell repertoires in COVID-19 (TCRdb year 2020). Regarding the research as a whole: Collaborator samples came from the United States, Italy and Spain and covered acute and convalescent phases of COVID-19. The prospective study material was composed of cDNA or gDNA derived from T cells, B-cell-depleted T cells, or PBMCs. The dataset comprised deeply sampled blood TCRbeta repertoires from subjects exposed to, actively infected with, or recovered from COVID-19. The repertoires were released in a freely available public database intended as a resource for research on the immune response to SARS-CoV-2. The samples were drawn from two sources: the first 160 participants of the ongoing ImmuneRACE study, and 1,254 subjects contributed by 6 global collaborators. The sample metadata nearly always contained a de-identified subject ID, COVID-19 status, age in years and sex. Where available, HLA class I and class II types were taken from metadata supplied by the sample provider and were not determined by assay-based typing.

CDR1 is given as MNHEY and CDR2 as SMNVEV, both from the germline V gene (reference sequence). CDR3 length: 15 amino acids, cysteine to phenylalanine. Only the CDR3 part of the read is kept: 45 bases, read in frame from the first base. Unmatched junction bases come to 6, with V trimmed by 3 bases and J by 4 bases. The full study reports these points: Clinical and demographic metadata were provided uncurated, with the amount varying by source and participant.

TCRbeta CDR3 regions were amplified from genomic DNA by means of the immunoSEQ Assay, a bias-controlled multiplex PCR. On the study's bioinformatics: The number of nucleated cells in each sample was estimated from the amplification of reference gene primers within the assay. Sequence reads were collapsed and filtered to measure the absolute abundance of every unique TCRbeta CDR3 rearrangement. For each sample, productive Simpson clonality was calculated as the square root of Simpson's diversity index over productive rearrangements. TCRdb's version of the immuneACCESS table is confined to in-frame rearrangements and falls short of the full clone set. An unresolved V gene accounts for under half of the shortfall where checked; the remainder is of unknown origin. That table is the source of V, J and clone size, and D and trimming were worked out from the DNA. The sample profile shows about 200,000 clones; 70% to 90% of them were found once. The ten top clones hold 20% to 25% of the sample.

The source of this sequence is a man aged 55 to 69 with active or convalescent COVID-19. The sequenced sample consisted of peripheral blood. Recombination joined TRBV27 with TRBJ2-1; 7 central bases correspond to TRBD2. The CDR3 protein sequence reads: CASSLFGGRYNEQFF. In nucleotide form, the sequence is TGTGCCAGCAGTTTGTTCGGGGGGAGGTACAATGAGCAGTTCTTC.